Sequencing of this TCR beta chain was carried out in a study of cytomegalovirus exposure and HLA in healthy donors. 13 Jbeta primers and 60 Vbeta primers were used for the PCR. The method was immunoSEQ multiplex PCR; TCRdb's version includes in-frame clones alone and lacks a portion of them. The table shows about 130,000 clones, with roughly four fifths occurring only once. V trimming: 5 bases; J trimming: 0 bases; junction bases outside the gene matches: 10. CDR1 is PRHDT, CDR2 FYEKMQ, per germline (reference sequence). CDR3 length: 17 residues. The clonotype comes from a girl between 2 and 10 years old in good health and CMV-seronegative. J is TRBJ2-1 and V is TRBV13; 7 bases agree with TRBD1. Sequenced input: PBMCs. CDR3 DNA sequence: TGTGCCAGCAGCACCCCCGGGACAGCACTCTCCTACAATGAGCAGTTCTTC. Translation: CASSTPGTALSYNEQFF.